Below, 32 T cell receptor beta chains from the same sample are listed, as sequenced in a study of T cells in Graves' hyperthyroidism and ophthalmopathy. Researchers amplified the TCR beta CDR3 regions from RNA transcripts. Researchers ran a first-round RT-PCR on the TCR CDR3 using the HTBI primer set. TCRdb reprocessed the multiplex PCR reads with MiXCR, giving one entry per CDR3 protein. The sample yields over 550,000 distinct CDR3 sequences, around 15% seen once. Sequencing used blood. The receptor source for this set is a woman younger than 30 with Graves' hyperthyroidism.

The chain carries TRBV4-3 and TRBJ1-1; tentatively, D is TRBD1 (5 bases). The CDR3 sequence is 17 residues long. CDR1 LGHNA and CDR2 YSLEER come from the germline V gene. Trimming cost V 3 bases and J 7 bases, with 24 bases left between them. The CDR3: CASSQTPGDAGTGEAFF. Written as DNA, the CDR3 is TGCGCCAGCAGCCAGACCCCGGGGGACGCAGGAACAGGTGAAGCTTTCTTT.

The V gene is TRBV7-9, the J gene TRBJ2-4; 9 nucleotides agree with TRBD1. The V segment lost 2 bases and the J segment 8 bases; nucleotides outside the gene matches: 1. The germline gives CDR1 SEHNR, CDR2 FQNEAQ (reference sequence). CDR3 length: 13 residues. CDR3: CASSLRQGDIQYF. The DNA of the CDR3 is TGTGCCAGCAGCTTAAGACAGGGGGACATTCAGTACTTC.

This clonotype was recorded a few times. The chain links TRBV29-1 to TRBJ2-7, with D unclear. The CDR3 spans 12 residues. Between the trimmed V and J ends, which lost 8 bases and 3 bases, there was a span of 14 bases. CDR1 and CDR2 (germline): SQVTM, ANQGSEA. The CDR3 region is CSTRISGYEQYF. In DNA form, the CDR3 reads TGCAGCACCAGGATTTCTGGCTACGAGCAGTACTTC.

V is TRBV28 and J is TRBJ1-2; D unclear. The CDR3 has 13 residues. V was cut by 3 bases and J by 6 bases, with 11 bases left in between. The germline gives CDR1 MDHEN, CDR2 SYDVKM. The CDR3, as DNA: TGTGCCAGCAGTTTGGATTTAAACAATGGCTACACCTTC. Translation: CASSLDLNNGYTF.

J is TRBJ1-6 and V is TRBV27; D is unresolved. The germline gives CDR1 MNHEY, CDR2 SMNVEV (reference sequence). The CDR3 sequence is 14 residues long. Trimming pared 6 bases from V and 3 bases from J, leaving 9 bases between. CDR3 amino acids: CASRETIYNSPLHF. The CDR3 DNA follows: TGTGCCAGCAGGGAAACCATCTATAATTCACCCCTCCACTTT.

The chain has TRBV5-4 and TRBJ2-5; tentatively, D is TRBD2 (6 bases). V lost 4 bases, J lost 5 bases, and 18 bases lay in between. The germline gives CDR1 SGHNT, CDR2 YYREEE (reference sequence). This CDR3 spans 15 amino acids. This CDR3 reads CASSPAEGVYETQYF. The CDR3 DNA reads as TGTGCCAGCAGCCCCGCGGAGGGAGTGTACGAGACCCAGTACTTC.

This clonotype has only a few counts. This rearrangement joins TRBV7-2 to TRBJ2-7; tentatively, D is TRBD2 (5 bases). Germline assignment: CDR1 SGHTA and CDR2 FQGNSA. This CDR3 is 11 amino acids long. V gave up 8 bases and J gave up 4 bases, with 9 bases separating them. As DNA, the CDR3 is TGTGCCAGCGCTAGCAGGTACGAGCAGTACTTC. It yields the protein CASASRYEQYF.

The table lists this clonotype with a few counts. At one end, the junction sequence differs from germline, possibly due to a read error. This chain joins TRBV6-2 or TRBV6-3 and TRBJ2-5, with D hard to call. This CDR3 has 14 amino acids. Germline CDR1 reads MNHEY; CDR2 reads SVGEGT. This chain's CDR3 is CANSYSLGPETQYF. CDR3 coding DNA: TGTGCCAACAGTTACTCTCTGGGCCCAGAGACCCAGTACTTC.

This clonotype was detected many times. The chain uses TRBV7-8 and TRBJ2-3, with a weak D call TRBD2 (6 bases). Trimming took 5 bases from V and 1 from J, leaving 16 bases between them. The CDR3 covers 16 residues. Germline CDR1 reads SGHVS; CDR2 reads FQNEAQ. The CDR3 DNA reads TGTGCCAGCAGCGCTCTAGCGACCCTAGGCACAGATACGCAGTATTTT. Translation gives CASSALATLGTDTQYF.

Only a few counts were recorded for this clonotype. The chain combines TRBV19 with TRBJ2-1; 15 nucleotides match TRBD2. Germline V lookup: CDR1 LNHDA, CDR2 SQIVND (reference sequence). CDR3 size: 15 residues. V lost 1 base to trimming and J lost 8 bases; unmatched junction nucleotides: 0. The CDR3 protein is CASSIGTSGRDEQFF. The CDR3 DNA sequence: TGTGCCAGTAGTATAGGGACTAGCGGGAGGGATGAGCAGTTCTTC.

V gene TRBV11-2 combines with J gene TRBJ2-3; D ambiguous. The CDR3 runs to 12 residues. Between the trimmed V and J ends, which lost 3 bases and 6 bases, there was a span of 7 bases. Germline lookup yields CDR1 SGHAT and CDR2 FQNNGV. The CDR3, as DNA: TGTGCCAGCAGCTTTTTTCCCGATACGCAGTATTTT. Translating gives CASSFFPDTQYF.

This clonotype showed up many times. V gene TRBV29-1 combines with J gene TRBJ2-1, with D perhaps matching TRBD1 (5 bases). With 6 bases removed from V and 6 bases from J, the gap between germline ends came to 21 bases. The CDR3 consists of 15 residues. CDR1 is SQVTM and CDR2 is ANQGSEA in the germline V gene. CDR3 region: CSVRTDKGPSNEQFF. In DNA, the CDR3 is TGCAGCGTGAGGACGGACAAGGGGCCTTCCAATGAGCAGTTCTTC.

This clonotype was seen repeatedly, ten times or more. CDR3 residues: CASSPRTSGGRSSTDTQYF. DNA for the CDR3: TGTGCCAGCAGCCCGCGTACTAGCGGGGGCCGCTCTAGCACAGATACGCAGTATTTT. The chain combines TRBV7-6 with TRBJ2-3, with 11 bases that match TRBD2. This CDR3 is built from 19 residues. Germline V lookup: CDR1 SGHVS, CDR2 FNYEAQ. After removal of 5 bases from V and 0 bases from J, the junction contained 13 bases not matched to a gene. Together with reference TRBV7-6 and TRBJ2-3, the CDR3 gives the full variable domain: GAGVSQSPRYKVTKRGQDVALRCDPISGHVSLYWYRQALGQGPEFLTYFNYEAQQDKSGLPNDRFSAERPEGSISTLTIQRTEQRDSAMYRCASSPRTSGGRSSTDTQYFGPGTRLTVL.

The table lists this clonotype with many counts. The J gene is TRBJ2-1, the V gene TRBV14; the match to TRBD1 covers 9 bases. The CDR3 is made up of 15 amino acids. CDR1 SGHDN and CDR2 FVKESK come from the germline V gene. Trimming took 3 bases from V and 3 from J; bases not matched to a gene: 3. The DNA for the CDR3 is TGTGCCAGCAGCCAGGGACAGGGTTACTACAATGAGCAGTTCTTC. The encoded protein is CASSQGQGYYNEQFF. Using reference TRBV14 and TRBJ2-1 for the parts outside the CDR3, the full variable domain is EAGVTQFPSHSVIEKGQTVTLRCDPISGHDNLYWYRRVMGKEIKFLLHFVKESKQDESGMPNNRFLAERTGGTYSTLKVQPAELEDSGVYFCASSQGQGYYNEQFFGPGTRLTVL.

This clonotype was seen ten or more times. The CDR3 DNA reads TGCGCCAGCAGCCAGGCCATGTTCACAGGGGGGTATGGCTACACCTTC. This codes for CASSQAMFTGGYGYTF. The chain links TRBV4-1 to TRBJ1-2; 8 bases map to TRBD1. Germline V gene data show CDR1 as MGHRA and CDR2 as YSYEKL. With V trimmed by 3 bases and J by 5 bases, 11 bases remained unmatched. CDR3 length: 16 residues.

CDR3 DNA sequence: TGTGCCAGTAGTATGGGGCAGGGCGGCAATCAGCCCCAGCATTTT. Translation: CASSMGQGGNQPQHF. The chain combines TRBV19 with TRBJ1-5; possible D gene TRBD1, 5 bases. The germline V gene encodes CDR1 LNHDA and CDR2 SQIVND (reference sequence). Trimming pared 3 bases from V and 2 bases from J, leaving 11 bases between. The CDR3 totals 15 residues.

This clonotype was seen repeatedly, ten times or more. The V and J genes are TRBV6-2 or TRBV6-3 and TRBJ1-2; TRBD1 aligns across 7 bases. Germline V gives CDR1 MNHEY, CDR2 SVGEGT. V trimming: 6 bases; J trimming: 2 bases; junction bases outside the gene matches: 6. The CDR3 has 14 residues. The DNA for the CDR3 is TGTGCCAGCAGAACAATGGGACAGAACTATGGCTACACCTTC. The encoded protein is CASRTMGQNYGYTF.

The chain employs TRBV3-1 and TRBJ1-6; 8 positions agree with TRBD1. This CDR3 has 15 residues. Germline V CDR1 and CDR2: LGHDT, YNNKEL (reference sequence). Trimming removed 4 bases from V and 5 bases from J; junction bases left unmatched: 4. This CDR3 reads CASSLSDRDNSPLHF. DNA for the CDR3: TGTGCCAGCAGCCTGTCGGACAGGGATAATTCACCCCTCCACTTT.

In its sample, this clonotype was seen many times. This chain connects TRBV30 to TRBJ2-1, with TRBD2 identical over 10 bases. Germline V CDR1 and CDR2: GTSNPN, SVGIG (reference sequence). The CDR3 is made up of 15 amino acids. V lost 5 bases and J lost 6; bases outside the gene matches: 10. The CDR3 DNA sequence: TGTGCCTGGGACATGCTAGCGGGAGTTAGCAATGAGCAGTTCTTC. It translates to CAWDMLAGVSNEQFF.

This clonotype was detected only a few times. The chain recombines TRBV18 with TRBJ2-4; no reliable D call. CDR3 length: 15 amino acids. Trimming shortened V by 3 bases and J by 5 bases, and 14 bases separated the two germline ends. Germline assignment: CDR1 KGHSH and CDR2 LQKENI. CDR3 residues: CASSPRPKAENIQYF. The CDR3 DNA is TGTGCCAGCTCACCGAGACCCAAGGCGGAAAACATTCAGTACTTC.

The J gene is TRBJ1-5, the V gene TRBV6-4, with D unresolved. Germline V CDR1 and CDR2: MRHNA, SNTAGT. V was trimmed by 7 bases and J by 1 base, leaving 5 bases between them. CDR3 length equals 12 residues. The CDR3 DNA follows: TGTGCCAGCACTAAAAGCAATCAGCCCCAGCATTTT. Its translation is CASTKSNQPQHF.

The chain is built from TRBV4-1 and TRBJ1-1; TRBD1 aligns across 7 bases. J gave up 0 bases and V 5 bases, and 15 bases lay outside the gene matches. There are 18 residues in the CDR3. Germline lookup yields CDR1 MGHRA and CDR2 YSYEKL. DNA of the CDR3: TGCGCCAGCAGCAGACGAACAGGGGTGGAAACCCTGAACACTGAAGCTTTCTTT. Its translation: CASSRRTGVETLNTEAFF.

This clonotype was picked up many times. This chain's CDR3 is CAWTGLAGSDEQYF. CDR3 DNA: TGTGCCTGGACGGGACTAGCGGGATCAGACGAGCAGTACTTC. V and J are TRBV30 and TRBJ2-7; 13 nucleotides line up with TRBD2. The CDR3 contains 14 residues. The V segment lost 4 bases and the J segment 5 bases; nucleotides outside the gene matches: 5. Germline CDR1 GTSNPN, CDR2 SVGIG (reference sequence).

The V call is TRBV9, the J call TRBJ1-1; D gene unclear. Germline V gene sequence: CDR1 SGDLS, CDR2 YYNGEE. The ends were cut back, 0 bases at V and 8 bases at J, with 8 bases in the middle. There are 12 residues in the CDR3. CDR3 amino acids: CASSVGPGEAFF. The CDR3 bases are TGTGCCAGCAGCGTAGGGCCGGGGGAAGCTTTCTTT.

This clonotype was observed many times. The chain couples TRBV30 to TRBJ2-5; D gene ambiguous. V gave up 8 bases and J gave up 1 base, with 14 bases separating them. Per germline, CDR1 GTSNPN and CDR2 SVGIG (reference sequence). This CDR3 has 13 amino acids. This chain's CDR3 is CAQTRAIQETQYF. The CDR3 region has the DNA TGTGCCCAAACCCGGGCAATCCAAGAGACCCAGTACTTC.

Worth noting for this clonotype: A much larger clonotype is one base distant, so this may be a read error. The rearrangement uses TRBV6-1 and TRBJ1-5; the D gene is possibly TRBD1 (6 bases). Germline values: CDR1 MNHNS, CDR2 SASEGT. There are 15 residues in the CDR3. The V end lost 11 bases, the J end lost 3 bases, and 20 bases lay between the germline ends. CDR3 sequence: CAASIQGLNNQPQHF. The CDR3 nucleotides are TGTGCCGCCTCAATACAGGGTCTTAACAATCAGCCCCAGCATTTT.

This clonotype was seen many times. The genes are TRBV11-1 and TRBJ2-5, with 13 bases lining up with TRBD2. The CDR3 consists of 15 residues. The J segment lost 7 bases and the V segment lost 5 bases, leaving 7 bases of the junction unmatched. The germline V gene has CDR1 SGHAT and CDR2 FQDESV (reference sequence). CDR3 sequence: CASSTGLAGSGTQYF. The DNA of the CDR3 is TGTGCCAGCAGCACGGGACTAGCGGGATCAGGGACCCAGTACTTC.

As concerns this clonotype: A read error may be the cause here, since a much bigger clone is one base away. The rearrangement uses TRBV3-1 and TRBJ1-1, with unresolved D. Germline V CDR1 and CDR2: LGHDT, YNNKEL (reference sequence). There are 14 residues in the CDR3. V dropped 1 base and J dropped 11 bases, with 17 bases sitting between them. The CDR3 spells CASSQVGIGLYAFF. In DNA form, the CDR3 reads TGTGCCAGCAGCCAAGTTGGGATTGGCCTATACGCTTTCTTT.

The CDR3 sequence: CASSLATKDEQFF. DNA for the CDR3: TGTGCCAGCAGCTTAGCGACTAAAGATGAGCAGTTCTTC. This sequence joins TRBV7-2 and TRBJ2-1; the D gene is possibly TRBD2 (5 bases). Germline-derived CDR1 and CDR2 are SGHTA and FQGNSA. This CDR3 is built from 13 residues. V was clipped by 0 bases and J by 8 bases, with 8 bases between them. Combining the CDR3 with reference TRBV7-2 and TRBJ2-1 gives the whole variable domain GAGVSQSPSNKVTEKGKDVELRCDPISGHTALYWYRQSLGQGLEFLIYFQGNSAPDKSGLPSDRFSAERTGGSVSTLTIQRTQQEDSAVYLCASSLATKDEQFFGPGTRLTVL.

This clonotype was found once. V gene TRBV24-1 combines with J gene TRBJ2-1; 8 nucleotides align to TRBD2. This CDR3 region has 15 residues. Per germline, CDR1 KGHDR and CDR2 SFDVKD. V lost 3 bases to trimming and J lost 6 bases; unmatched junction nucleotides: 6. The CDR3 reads CATSDPGGFTNEQFF. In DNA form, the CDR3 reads TGTGCCACCAGTGATCCGGGAGGGTTTACCAATGAGCAGTTCTTC.

The CDR3 DNA is TGTGCCAGTAGCCTTAGCGGGAGTGAGACCCAGTACTTC. It translates to CASSLSGSETQYF. The chain carries TRBV19 and TRBJ2-5, with 9 bases lining up with TRBD2. CDR1 and CDR2 (germline): LNHDA, SQIVND (reference sequence). Losses at the gene ends were 6 bases for V and 5 bases for J; bases not matched to a gene: 4. The CDR3 runs 13 residues. Based on the CDR3 plus reference TRBV19 and TRBJ2-5, the full variable domain is DGGITQSPKYLFRKEGQNVTLSCEQNLNHDAMYWYRQDPGQGLRLIYYSQIVNDFQKGDIAEGYSVSREKKESFPLTVTSAQKNPTAFYLCASSLSGSETQYFGPGTRLLVL.

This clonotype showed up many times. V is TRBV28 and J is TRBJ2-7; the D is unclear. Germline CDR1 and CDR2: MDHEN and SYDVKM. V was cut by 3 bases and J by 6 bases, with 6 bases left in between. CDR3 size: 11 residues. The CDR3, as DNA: TGTGCCAGCAGTTTGGGTAGCGAGCAGTACTTC. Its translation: CASSLGSEQYF.